One and the same sample provided the 15 T cell receptor beta chains below, sequenced in a study of T cell repertoires in cytomegalovirus infection (dated by TCRdb to between 2019 and 2020). Sequencing took place on an Illumina HiSeq 1500. Clones were called with MiXCR by TCRdb after fastp trimmed the public reads at Q25, and only in-frame beta chains were retained. Entries are consolidated by CDR3 protein sequence, retaining the most common genes and DNA. In this sample the table shows more than 150,000 distinct CDR3 sequences, around 22% of which occur a single time. The top ten clonotypes cover 9.5% to 12% of the sample. Sequences were obtained from PBMCs. These receptors all come from a human donor in good health (CMV status not recorded). Some clones in this sample may be carry-over from other donors' samples.

The chain is built from TRBV20-1 and TRBJ2-7; D not certain. Germline V lookup: CDR1 DFQATT, CDR2 SNEGSKA (reference sequence). The CDR3 consists of 12 residues. The ends were cut back, 6 bases at V and 4 bases at J, with 13 bases in the middle. CDR3 DNA: TGCAGTGCCACCCCCTTGTTGTACGAGCAGTACTTC. The encoded protein is CSATPLLYEQYF.

Ten or more counts support this clonotype. The V and J genes are TRBV7-9 and TRBJ2-1; 12 bases align to TRBD2. The CDR3 is 17 residues long. The germline CDR1 and CDR2 sequences are SEHNR and FQNEAQ (reference sequence). J lost 8 bases, V lost 4 bases, and 12 bases had no gene match. DNA for the CDR3: TGTGCCAGCAGCTCCTTTACCTCTAGCGGGGGGGTATATGAGCAGTTCTTC. It codes for CASSSFTSSGGVYEQFF.

This rearrangement joins TRBV5-1 to TRBJ2-7, with D perhaps TRBD1 (6 bases). With 4 bases removed from V and 4 bases from J, the gap between germline ends came to 15 bases. The CDR3 extends over 14 amino acids. Germline V gene sequence: CDR1 SGHRS, CDR2 YFSETQ. The CDR3 sequence: CASSGSGAGYEQYF. CDR3 bases: TGCGCCAGCAGCGGATCAGGGGCCGGGTACGAGCAGTACTTC.

The chain is built from TRBV9 and TRBJ2-1; D not resolved. Trimming took 0 bases from V and 8 from J, leaving 15 bases between them. CDR1 SGDLS and CDR2 YYNGEE come from the germline V gene. The CDR3 is 15 residues long. CDR3 in DNA: TGTGCCAGCAGCGTAGTCCCCTTAGAAATCGATGAGCAGTTCTTC. Its translation is CASSVVPLEIDEQFF.

The V call is TRBV19, the J call TRBJ2-1; TRBD1 aligns across 9 bases. This CDR3 comprises 15 residues. The junction had 6 bases not matched to a gene; V was cut back by 7 bases and J by 2 bases. Germline V lookup: CDR1 LNHDA, CDR2 SQIVND (reference sequence). CDR3 sequence: CASTIGDRAYNEQFF. DNA for the CDR3: TGTGCCAGTACCATCGGGGACAGGGCCTACAATGAGCAGTTCTTC.

This clonotype was recorded once. V and J are TRBV5-1 and TRBJ1-1; D is ambiguous. V was shortened by 6 bases and J by 1 base, with 13 bases between the two germline ends. The CDR3 loop spans 14 amino acids. The V gene's germline CDR1 is SGHRS and CDR2 YFSETQ. The CDR3 sequence: CASKVRRENTEAFF. The CDR3 DNA sequence: TGCGCCAGCAAAGTTCGTAGGGAGAACACTGAAGCTTTCTTT.

This clonotype was found many times. The chain uses TRBV7-2 and TRBJ2-5; D may be TRBD1 (6 bases). The ends were cut back, 6 bases at V and 3 bases at J, with 17 bases in the middle. The CDR3 totals 15 residues. The V gene's germline CDR1 is SGHTA and CDR2 FQGNSA. CDR3 protein: CASSSTGTLKETQYF. CDR3 nucleotides: TGTGCCAGCAGTTCCACCGGGACATTGAAAGAGACCCAGTACTTC.

This clonotype was seen a handful of times. This rearrangement joins TRBV6-2 or TRBV6-3 to TRBJ2-7; D call uncertain. V lost 6 bases to trimming and J lost 5 bases, with 8 bases between them. The CDR3 contains 11 residues. Germline lookup yields CDR1 MNHEY and CDR2 SVGEGT. Written as DNA, the CDR3 is TGTGCCAGCAGGGATCTCAACGAGCAGTACTTC. It encodes CASRDLNEQYF.

The chain joins TRBV7-9 to TRBJ1-2, with D uncertain. With 1 base removed from V and 6 bases from J, the gap between germline ends came to 12 bases. CDR3 size: 14 residues. The germline V gene has CDR1 SEHNR and CDR2 FQNEAQ (reference sequence). CDR3 region: CASSLDYRPDGYTF. In nucleotides, the CDR3 is TGTGCCAGCAGCTTAGATTATCGCCCGGATGGCTACACCTTC.

In its sample, this clonotype was seen many times. The chain combines TRBV7-6 with TRBJ1-1, with TRBD1 identical over 8 bases. The junction had 11 bases not matched to a gene; V was cut back by 5 bases and J by 0 bases. The germline CDR1 and CDR2 sequences are SGHVS and FNYEAQ. CDR3 size: 17 residues. CDR3 amino acids: CASSLGTGGKLNTEAFF. The DNA of the CDR3 is TGTGCCAGCAGCCTAGGGACAGGTGGGAAGTTGAACACTGAAGCTTTCTTT.

This clonotype has at least ten counts. The V and J genes are TRBV20-1 and TRBJ1-5; D unresolved. CDR3 length equals 15 residues. CDR1 is DFQATT, CDR2 SNEGSKA, per germline (reference sequence). V shed 2 bases and J shed 0 bases, with 11 bases lying between them. CDR3 DNA: TGCAGTGCTAGAAGGCTAGGTTATAGCAATCAGCCCCAGCATTTT. Its protein product is CSARRLGYSNQPQHF.

This chain connects TRBV7-6 to TRBJ2-1; D unclear. Germline-derived CDR1 and CDR2 are SGHVS and FNYEAQ. The CDR3 has 11 residues. The germline V and J ends were trimmed by 5 bases and 9 bases, with 8 bases remaining between them. This CDR3 is CASSPIGEQFF. The DNA for the CDR3 is TGTGCCAGCAGCCCTATAGGTGAGCAGTTCTTC.

This clonotype was seen a handful of times. DNA for the CDR3: TGTGCCAGCATTGGAACAGGGAGCTCTGGAAACACCATATATTTT. As protein: CASIGTGSSGNTIYF. This rearrangement joins TRBV12-3 or TRBV12-4 to TRBJ1-3; D may be TRBD1 (6 bases). The CDR3 runs 15 residues. V was trimmed by 7 bases and J by 0 bases, leaving 13 bases between them.

This clonotype has more than one count but fewer than ten. At one of its ends the junction is not consistent with the germline gene, which may arise from a read error. The rearrangement uses TRBV7-7 and TRBJ2-1; D gene uncertain. The CDR3 is 15 amino acids. Per the germline V gene, CDR1 is SSHAT and CDR2 is FNYEAQ (reference sequence). CDR3 loop: CASSLYHSPANEQFF. DNA of the CDR3: TGTGCTAGCAGCTTATACCACAGCCCGGCGAATGAGCAGTTCTTC.

This clonotype was observed many times. The chain links TRBV27 to TRBJ2-1, with 11 bases aligning to TRBD2. From germline, CDR1 is MNHEY and CDR2 SMNVEV (reference sequence). J lost 9 bases, V lost 6 bases, and 10 bases had no gene match. CDR3 size: 15 residues. The CDR3 coding sequence is TGTGCCAGCAGATCGGGACTAGCGGAAGTAAGTGAGCAGTTCTTC. Encoded protein: CASRSGLAEVSEQFF.